These 5 T cell receptor beta chains were sequenced from one sample in a study of cytomegalovirus exposure and HLA in healthy donors. The PCR was carried out with 60 Vbeta primers and 13 Jbeta primers. Data came from immunoSEQ multiplex PCR; TCRdb stores just in-frame clones and leaves some out. The table records some 90,000 clones, approximately 81% of them present only once. The sequenced sample consisted of PBMCs. These receptors were collected from a woman in her seventies in good health and CMV-seropositive.

This clone has just a few counts. The V call is TRBV7-8, the J call TRBJ2-1, with a tentative D call TRBD2 (6 bases). The CDR3 loop spans 16 amino acids. Germline V gives CDR1 SGHVS, CDR2 FQNEAQ. V was trimmed by 1 base and J by 7 bases, leaving 17 bases between them. The CDR3 reads CASSLVPWGVSNEQFF. CDR3 DNA sequence: TGTGCCAGCAGCTTAGTCCCGTGGGGGGTATCAAATGAGCAGTTCTTC.

J is TRBJ2-7 and V is TRBV11-2; the match to TRBD1 covers 9 bases. J was trimmed by 5 bases and V by 3 bases; bases with no gene match: 8. CDR3 length: 15 amino acids. Germline CDR1 and CDR2: SGHAT and FQNNGV. This CDR3 is CASSLTYGTGNEQYF. Written as DNA, the CDR3 is TGTGCCAGCAGCTTGACGTATGGGACAGGGAACGAGCAGTACTTC.

The chain is built from TRBV30 and TRBJ2-1, with a weak D call TRBD2 (5 bases). Trimming pared 4 bases from V and 1 base from J, leaving 11 bases between. Germline CDR1 and CDR2: GTSNPN and SVGIG (reference sequence). The CDR3 is 14 amino acids. As DNA, the CDR3 is TGTGCCTGGAATGTAGGGAGTTCCTACAATGAGCAGTTCTTC. This gives the protein CAWNVGSSYNEQFF.

Remarks on this clone: A read error may produce the germline difference seen at one junction end. This specimen includes other DNA sequences encoding the same CDR3. DNA for the CDR3: TGTGCCAGCTCACCAGCGTCCCAGGTCTCCTATGAGCAGTACTTC. As protein: CASSPASQVSYEQYF. This chain joins TRBV18 and TRBJ2-7; D gene ambiguous. This CDR3 is 15 amino acids long. Germline assignment: CDR1 KGHSH and CDR2 LQKENI.

The chain has TRBV2 and TRBJ2-3; the D is unclear. The CDR3 is 13 residues long. The ends were cut back, 4 bases at V and 3 bases at J, with 8 bases in the middle. CDR1 and CDR2 (germline): SNHLY, FYNNEI. CDR3 region: CASSVTRTDTQYF. The CDR3 DNA is TGTGCCAGCAGTGTTACTCGGACAGATACGCAGTATTTT.